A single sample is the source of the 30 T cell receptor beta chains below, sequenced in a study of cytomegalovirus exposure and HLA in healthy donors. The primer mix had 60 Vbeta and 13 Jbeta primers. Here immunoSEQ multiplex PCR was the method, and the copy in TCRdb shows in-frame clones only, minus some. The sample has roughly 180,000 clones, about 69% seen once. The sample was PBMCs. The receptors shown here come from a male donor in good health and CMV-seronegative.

The CDR3 reads CASRVPGNEQFF. The CDR3, as DNA: TGTGCCAGTAGGGTACCGGGCAATGAGCAGTTCTTC. V is TRBV19 and J is TRBJ2-1, with D unresolved. The CDR3 spans 12 residues. V was trimmed by 6 bases and J by 6 bases, leaving 9 bases between them. Per the germline V gene, CDR1 is LNHDA and CDR2 is SQIVND (reference sequence).

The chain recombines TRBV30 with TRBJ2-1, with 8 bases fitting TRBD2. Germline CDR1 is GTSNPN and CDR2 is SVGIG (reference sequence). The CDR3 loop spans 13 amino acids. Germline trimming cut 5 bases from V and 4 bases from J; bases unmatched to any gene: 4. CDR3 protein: CAWSLAEYNEQFF. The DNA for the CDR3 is TGTGCCTGGTCACTAGCGGAATACAATGAGCAGTTCTTC. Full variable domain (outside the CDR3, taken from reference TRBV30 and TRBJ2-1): SQTIHQWPATLVQPVGSPLSLECTVEGTSNPNLYWYRQAAGRGLQLLFYSVGIGQISSEVPQNLSASRPQDRQFILSSKKLLLSDSGFYLCAWSLAEYNEQFFGPGTRLTVL.

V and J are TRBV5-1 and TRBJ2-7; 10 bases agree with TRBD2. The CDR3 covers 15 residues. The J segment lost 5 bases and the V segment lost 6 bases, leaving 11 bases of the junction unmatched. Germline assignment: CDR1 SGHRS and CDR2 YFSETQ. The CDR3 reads CASNPGLAVEHEQYF. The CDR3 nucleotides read TGCGCCAGCAACCCCGGACTAGCGGTGGAACACGAGCAGTACTTC.

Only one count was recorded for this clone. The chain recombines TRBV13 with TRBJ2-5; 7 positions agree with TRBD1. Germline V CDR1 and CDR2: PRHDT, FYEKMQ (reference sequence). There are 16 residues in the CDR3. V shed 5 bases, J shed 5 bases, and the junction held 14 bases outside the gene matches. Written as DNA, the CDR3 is TGTGCCAGCAGCCTCCGGGACAGTGGGCCCGACGAGACCCAGTACTTC. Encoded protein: CASSLRDSGPDETQYF.

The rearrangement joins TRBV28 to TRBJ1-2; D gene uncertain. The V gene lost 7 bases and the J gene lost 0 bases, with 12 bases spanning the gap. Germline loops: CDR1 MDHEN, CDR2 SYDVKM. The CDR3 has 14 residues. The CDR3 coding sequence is TGTGCCAGCACCCTCAACGAGCCTAACTATGGCTACACCTTC. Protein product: CASTLNEPNYGYTF.

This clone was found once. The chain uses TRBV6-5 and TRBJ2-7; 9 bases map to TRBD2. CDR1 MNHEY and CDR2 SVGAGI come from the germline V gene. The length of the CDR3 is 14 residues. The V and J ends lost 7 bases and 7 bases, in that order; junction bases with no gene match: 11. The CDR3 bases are TGTGCCAGCAATTTAGCGGGGGCGTCGGGGGAGCAGTACTTC. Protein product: CASNLAGASGEQYF.

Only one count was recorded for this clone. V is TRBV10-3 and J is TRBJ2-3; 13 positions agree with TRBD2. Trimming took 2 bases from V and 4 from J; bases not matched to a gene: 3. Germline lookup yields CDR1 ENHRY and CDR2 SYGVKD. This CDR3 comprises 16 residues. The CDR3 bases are TGTGCCATCAGTGAGAGACTAGCGGGGGGTTCAGATACGCAGTATTTT. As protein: CAISERLAGGSDTQYF.

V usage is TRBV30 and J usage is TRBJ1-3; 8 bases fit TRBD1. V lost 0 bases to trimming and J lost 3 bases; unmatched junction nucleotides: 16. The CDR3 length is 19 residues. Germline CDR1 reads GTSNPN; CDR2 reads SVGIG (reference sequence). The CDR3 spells CAWSVLGRGPESLGNTIYF. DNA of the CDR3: TGTGCCTGGAGTGTACTGGGCAGGGGGCCAGAATCTCTTGGAAACACCATATATTTT.

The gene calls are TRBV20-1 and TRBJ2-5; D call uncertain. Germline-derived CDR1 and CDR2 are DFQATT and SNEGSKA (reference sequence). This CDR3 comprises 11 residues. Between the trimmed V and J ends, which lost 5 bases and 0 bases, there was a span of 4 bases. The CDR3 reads CSASYQETQYF. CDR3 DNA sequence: TGCAGTGCTTCGTACCAAGAGACCCAGTACTTC.

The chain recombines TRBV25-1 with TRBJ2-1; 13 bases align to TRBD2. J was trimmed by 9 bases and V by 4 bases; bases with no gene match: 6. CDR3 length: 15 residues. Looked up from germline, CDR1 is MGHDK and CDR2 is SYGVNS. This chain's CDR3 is CASSAGTSGIPEQFF. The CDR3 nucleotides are TGTGCCAGCAGTGCCGGGACTAGCGGGATACCTGAGCAGTTCTTC. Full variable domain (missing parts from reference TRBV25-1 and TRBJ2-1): EADIYQTPRYLVIGTGKKITLECSQTMGHDKMYWYQQDPGMELHLIHYSYGVNSTEKGDLSSESTVSRIRTEHFPLTLESARPSHTSQYLCASSAGTSGIPEQFFGPGTRLTVL.

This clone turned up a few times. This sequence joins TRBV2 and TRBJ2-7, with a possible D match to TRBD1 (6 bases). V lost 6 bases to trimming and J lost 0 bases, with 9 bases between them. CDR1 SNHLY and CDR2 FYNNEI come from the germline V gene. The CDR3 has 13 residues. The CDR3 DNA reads TGTGCCAGCAGGGACAGTAACTCCTACGAGCAGTACTTC. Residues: CASRDSNSYEQYF.

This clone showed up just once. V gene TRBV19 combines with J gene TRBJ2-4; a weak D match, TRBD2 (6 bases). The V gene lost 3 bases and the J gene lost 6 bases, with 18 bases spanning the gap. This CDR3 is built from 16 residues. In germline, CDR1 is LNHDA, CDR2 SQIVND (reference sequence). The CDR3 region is CASSITGTGVGNIQYF. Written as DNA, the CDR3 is TGTGCCAGTAGTATTACCGGGACGGGGGTCGGAAACATTCAGTACTTC.

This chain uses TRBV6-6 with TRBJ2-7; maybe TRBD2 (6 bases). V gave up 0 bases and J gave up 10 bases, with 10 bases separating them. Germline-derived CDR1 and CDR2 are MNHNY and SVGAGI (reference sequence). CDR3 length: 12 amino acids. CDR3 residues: CASSYSNGGQYF. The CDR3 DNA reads TGTGCCAGCAGTTACTCGAACGGGGGTCAGTACTTC.

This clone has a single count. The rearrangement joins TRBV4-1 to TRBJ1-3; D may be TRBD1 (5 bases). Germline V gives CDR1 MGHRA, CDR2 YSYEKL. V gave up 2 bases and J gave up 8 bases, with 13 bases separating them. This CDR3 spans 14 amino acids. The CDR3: CASSQLDRGDTIYF. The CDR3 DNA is TGCGCCAGCAGCCAATTGGACCGGGGGGACACCATATATTTT.

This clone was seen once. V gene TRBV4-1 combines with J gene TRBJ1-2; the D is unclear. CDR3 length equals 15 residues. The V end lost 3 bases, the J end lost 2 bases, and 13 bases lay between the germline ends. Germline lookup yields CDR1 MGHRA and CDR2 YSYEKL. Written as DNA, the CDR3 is TGCGCCAGCAGCCAGAAAGGTGGAGCCAACTATGGCTACACCTTC. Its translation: CASSQKGGANYGYTF.

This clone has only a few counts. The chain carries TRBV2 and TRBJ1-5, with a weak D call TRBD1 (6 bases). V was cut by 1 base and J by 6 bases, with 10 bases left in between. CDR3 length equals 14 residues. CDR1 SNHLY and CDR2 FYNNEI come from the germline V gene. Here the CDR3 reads CASSEEAGAQPQHF. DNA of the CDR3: TGTGCCAGCAGTGAAGAGGCGGGGGCTCAGCCCCAGCATTTT.

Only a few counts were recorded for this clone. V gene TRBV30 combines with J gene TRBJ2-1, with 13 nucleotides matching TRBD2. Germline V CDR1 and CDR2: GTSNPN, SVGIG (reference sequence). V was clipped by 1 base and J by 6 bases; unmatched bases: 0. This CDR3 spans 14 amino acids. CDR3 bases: TGTGCCTGGAGTGGGACTAGCGGGGGCAATGAGCAGTTCTTC. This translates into CAWSGTSGGNEQFF. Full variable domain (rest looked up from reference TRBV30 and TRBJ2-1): SQTIHQWPATLVQPVGSPLSLECTVEGTSNPNLYWYRQAAGRGLQLLFYSVGIGQISSEVPQNLSASRPQDRQFILSSKKLLLSDSGFYLCAWSGTSGGNEQFFGPGTRLTVL.

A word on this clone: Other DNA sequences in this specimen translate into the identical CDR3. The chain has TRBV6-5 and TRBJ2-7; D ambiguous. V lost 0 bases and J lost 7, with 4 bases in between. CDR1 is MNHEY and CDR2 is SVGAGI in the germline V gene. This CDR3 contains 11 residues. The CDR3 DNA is TGTGCCAGCAGTTACTCGAGAGAGCAGTACTTC. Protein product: CASSYSREQYF.

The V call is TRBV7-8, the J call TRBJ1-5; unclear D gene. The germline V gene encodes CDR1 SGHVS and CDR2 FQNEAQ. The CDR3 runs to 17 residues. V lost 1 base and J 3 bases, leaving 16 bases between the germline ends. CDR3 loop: CASSLGFRRSVNQPQHF. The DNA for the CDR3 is TGTGCCAGCAGCTTAGGGTTCCGGAGATCGGTCAATCAGCCCCAGCATTTT.

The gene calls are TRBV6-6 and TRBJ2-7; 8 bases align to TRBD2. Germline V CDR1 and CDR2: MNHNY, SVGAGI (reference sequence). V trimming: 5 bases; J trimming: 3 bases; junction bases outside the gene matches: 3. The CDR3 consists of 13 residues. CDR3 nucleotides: TGTGCCAGCAGTCTACTAGCGGTCTACGAGCAGTACTTC. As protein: CASSLLAVYEQYF.

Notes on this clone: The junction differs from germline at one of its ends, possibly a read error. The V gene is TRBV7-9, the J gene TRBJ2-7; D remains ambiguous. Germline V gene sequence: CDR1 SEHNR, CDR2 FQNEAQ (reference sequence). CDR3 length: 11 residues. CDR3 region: CSSSPGYEQYF. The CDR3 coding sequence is TGTTCCAGCAGCCCAGGCTACGAGCAGTACTTC.

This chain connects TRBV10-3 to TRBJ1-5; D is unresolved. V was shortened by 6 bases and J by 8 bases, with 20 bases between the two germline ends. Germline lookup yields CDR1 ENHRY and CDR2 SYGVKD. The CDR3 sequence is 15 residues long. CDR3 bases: TGTGCCATCAGCTTGAGGGATGATACAATCAAGCCCCAGCATTTT. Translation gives CAISLRDDTIKPQHF.

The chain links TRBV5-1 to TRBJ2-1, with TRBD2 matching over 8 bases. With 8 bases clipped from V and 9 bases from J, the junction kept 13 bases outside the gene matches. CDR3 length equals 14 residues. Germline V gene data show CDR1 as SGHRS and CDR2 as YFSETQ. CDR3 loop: CASFSGVTTGEQFF. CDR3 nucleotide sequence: TGCGCCAGTTTTAGCGGGGTCACTACGGGTGAGCAGTTCTTC.

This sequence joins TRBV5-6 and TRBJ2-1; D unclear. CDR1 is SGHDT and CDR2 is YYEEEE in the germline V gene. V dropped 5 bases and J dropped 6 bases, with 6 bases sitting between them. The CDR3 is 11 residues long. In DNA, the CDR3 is TGTGCCAGCAGGTTTATCAATGAGCAGTTCTTC. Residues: CASRFINEQFF.

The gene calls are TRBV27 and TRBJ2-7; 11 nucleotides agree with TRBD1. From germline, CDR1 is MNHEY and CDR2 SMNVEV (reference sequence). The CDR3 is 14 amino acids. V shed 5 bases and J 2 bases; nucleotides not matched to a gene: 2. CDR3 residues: CASSVGQGAYEQYF. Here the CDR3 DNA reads TGTGCCAGCAGTGTGGGACAGGGGGCCTACGAGCAGTACTTC.

The CDR3 sequence is CASSYEGSGANVLTF. CDR3 coding DNA: TGTGCCAGCAGTTACGAGGGCTCTGGGGCCAACGTCCTGACTTTC. This chain connects TRBV6-5 to TRBJ2-6; the D gene is possibly TRBD2 (5 bases). The CDR3 length is 15 residues. Trimming removed 2 bases from V and 0 bases from J, with 5 bases in between. Germline V CDR1 and CDR2: MNHEY, SVGAGI.

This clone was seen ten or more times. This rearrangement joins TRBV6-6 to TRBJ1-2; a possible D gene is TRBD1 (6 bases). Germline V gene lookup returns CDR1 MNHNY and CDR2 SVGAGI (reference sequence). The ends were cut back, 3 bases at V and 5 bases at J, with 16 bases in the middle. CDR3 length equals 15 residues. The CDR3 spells CASSYQGRQAYGYTF. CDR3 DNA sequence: TGTGCCAGCAGTTATCAAGGTCGACAGGCTTATGGCTACACCTTC.

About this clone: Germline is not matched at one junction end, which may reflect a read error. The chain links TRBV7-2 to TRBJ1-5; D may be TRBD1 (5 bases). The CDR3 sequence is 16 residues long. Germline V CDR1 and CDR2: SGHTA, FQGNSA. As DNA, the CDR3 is TGTGCCAGCAGCTTAGGGGGGGGACGGAGCAATCAGCCCCGGCATTTT. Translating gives CASSLGGGRSNQPRHF. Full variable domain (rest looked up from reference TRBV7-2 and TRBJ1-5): GAGVSQSPSNKVTEKGKDVELRCDPISGHTALYWYRQSLGQGLEFLIYFQGNSAPDKSGLPSDRFSAERTGGSVSTLTIQRTQQEDSAVYLCASSLGGGRSNQPRHFGDGTRLSIL.

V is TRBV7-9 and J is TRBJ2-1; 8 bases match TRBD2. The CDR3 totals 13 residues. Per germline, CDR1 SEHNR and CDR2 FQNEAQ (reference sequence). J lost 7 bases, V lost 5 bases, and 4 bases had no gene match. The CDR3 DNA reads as TGTGCCAGCAGCCCCGGGACTAGGAATGAGCAGTTCTTC. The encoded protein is CASSPGTRNEQFF.

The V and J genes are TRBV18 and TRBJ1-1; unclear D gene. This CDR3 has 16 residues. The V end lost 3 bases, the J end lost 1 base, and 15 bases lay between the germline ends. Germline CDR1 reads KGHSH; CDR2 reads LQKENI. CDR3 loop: CASSPTTQNKNTEAFF. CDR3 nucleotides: TGTGCCAGCTCACCTACCACGCAAAACAAGAACACTGAAGCTTTCTTT.